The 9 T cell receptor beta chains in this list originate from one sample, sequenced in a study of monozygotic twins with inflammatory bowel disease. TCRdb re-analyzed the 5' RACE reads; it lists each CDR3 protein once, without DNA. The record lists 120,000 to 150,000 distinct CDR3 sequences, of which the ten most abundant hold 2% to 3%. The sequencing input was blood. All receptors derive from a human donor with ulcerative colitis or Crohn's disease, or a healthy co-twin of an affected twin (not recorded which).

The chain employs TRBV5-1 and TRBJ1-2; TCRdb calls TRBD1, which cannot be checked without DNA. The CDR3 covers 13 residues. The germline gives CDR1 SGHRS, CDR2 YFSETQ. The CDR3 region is CASSFTGLGGYTF.

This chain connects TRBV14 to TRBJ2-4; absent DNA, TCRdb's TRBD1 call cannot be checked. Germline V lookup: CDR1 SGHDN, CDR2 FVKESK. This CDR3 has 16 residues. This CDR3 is CASSVPGEVIENIQYF.

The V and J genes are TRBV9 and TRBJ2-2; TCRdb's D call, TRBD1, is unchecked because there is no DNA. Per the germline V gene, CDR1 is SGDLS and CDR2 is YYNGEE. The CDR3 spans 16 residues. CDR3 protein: CASSVDPGTNTGELFF.

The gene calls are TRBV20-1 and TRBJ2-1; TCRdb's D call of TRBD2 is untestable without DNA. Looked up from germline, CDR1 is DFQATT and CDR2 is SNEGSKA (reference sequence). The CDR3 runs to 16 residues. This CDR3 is CSARDMAGGAFNEQFF.

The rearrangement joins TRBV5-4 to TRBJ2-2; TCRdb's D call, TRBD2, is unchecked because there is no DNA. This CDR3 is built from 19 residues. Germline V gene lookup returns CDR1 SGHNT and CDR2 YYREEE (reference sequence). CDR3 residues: CASSLELAGGPSNTGELFF.

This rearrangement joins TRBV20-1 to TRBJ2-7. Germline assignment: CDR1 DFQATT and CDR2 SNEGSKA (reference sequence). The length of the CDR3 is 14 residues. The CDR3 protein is CSARDLGRSYEQYF.

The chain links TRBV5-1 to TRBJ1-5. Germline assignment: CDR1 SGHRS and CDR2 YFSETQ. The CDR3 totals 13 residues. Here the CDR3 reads CASSLVGDQPQHF.

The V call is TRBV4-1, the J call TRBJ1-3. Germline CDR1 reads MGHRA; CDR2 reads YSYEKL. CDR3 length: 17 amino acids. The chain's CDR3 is CASSQALKQGSGNTIYF.

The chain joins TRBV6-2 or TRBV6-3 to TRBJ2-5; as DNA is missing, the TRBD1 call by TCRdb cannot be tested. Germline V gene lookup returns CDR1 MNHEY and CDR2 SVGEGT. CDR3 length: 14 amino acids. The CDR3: CASSPRQIQETQYF.